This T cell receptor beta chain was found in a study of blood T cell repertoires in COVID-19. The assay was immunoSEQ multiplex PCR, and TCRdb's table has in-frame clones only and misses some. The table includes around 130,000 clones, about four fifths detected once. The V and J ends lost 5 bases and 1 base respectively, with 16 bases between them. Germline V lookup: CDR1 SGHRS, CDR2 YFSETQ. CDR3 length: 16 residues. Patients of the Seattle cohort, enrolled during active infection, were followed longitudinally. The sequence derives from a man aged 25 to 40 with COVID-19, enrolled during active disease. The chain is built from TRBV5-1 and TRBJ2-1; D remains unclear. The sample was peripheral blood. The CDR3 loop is CASSHNTVGSYNEQFF. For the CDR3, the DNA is TGCGCCAGCAGTCACAACACCGTCGGGTCCTACAATGAGCAGTTCTTC.